The 5 T cell receptor beta chains reported below all come from one sample, sequenced in a study of CD4 and CD8 cells across lung adenocarcinoma regions. TCRdb reanalysed the PCR reads using MiXCR and keeps one entry per CDR3 protein. The sample yields 4,900 or so distinct CDR3 sequences, just under 60% seen once. Sequenced material: CD4+ T cells from the center of a lung tumor. These receptors were obtained from a male donor with lung adenocarcinoma. The CD4 and CD8 labels of this study may be unreliable.

This rearrangement joins TRBV10-3 to TRBJ2-1; tentatively, D is TRBD2 (6 bases). Trimming cost V 10 bases and J 6 bases, with 13 bases left between them. The CDR3 sequence is 12 residues long. Germline V gene sequence: CDR1 ENHRY, CDR2 SYGVKD. CDR3 region: CATATSSNEQFF. Written as DNA, the CDR3 is TGTGCCACGGCGACTAGTAGCAATGAGCAGTTCTTC.

Of note for this clonotype: Germline and junction disagree at one end, which may indicate a read error. The rearrangement joins TRBV7-6 to TRBJ2-4; possibly TRBD1 for D (6 bases). Germline CDR1 SGHVS, CDR2 FNYEAQ. The CDR3 has 15 amino acids. For the CDR3, the DNA is TGTGCCAGCAGCTTGGGGGCGTGGCGCAAAAACACGCAGTATTTC. It encodes CASSLGAWRKNTQYF.

The V call is TRBV6-1, the J call TRBJ2-3; 7 bases align to TRBD2. The V segment lost 2 bases and the J segment 7 bases; nucleotides outside the gene matches: 6. The CDR3 covers 14 residues. Per germline, CDR1 MNHNS and CDR2 SASEGT. CDR3 nucleotide sequence: TGTGCCAGCAGTGAAACACTAGCGCGCCATACGCAGTATTTT. Amino acid sequence: CASSETLARHTQYF.

The V and J genes are TRBV6-1 and TRBJ2-7, with 10 positions matching TRBD1. Trimming at V came to 2 bases and at J to 5 bases, leaving 12 bases not matched to a gene. From germline, CDR1 is MNHNS and CDR2 SASEGT. This CDR3 is 17 amino acids long. The CDR3 protein is CASSELPGGTGADEQYF. The CDR3 DNA reads as TGTGCCAGCAGTGAACTCCCGGGCGGGACAGGGGCGGACGAGCAGTACTTC.

This rearrangement joins TRBV6-1 to TRBJ2-1; D ambiguous. V lost 7 bases and J 12 bases, leaving 19 bases between the germline ends. Germline V gives CDR1 MNHNS, CDR2 SASEGT. CDR3 length equals 13 residues. CDR3 loop: CASIGVSLDAQFF. The DNA of the CDR3 is TGTGCCAGCATTGGCGTGAGCCTAGATGCGCAGTTCTTC.